The 32 T cell receptor beta chains in this list originate from one sample, sequenced in a study of cytomegalovirus exposure and HLA in healthy donors. The PCR had 60 Vbeta and 13 Jbeta primers. Only in-frame clones appear in the TCRdb table, and some are missing; sequencing was by immunoSEQ multiplex PCR. The table lists around 120,000 clones, over 60% of them singletons, with over 5% in the top ten. Sequencing was done on a sample of PBMCs. These receptors were obtained from a woman between 35 and 50 years old in good health and CMV-seronegative.

CDR3 nucleotides: TGTGCCAGCAACAGATTGGGACAGACTGAATCTGGGGCCAACGTCCTGACTTTC. Translation gives CASNRLGQTESGANVLTF. The genes are TRBV4-2 and TRBJ2-6; 7 bases are shared with TRBD1. Germline-derived CDR1 and CDR2 are LGHNA and YNFKEQ. The CDR3 loop spans 18 amino acids. Trimming cost V 7 bases and J 1 base; bases outside gene matches: 13.

The rearrangement uses TRBV7-2 and TRBJ2-1, with 8 positions matching TRBD2. Per germline, CDR1 SGHTA and CDR2 FQGNSA. V dropped 3 bases and J dropped 4; count of bases not matched to a gene: 11. CDR3 length: 17 residues. The CDR3 nucleotides read TGTGCCAGCAGCTTTCTTTACCCCCTAGCGGGTTACAATGAGCAGTTCTTC. This translates into CASSFLYPLAGYNEQFF.

This clone turned up a few times. One end of the junction does not line up with germline, which may come from a read error. This rearrangement joins TRBV28 to TRBJ2-4, with D possibly being TRBD2 (5 bases). Germline V gene data show CDR1 as MDHEN and CDR2 as SYDVKM. CDR3 size: 13 residues. CDR3 sequence reads: CASIGPGENSQYF. In DNA, the CDR3 is TGTGCCAGCATTGGGCCCGGGGAAAACAGTCAGTACTTC. Looking up the rest from reference TRBV28 and TRBJ2-4 gives the full variable domain: DVKVTQSSRYLVKRTGEKVFLECVQDMDHENMFWYRQDPGLGLRLIYFSYDVKMKEKGDIPEGYSVSREKKERFSLILESASTNQTSMYLCASIGPGENSQYFGAGTRLSVL.

This clone appeared a few times. The J gene is TRBJ1-4, the V gene TRBV5-6; D call uncertain. V was clipped by 0 bases and J by 12 bases, with 15 bases between them. CDR1 is SGHDT and CDR2 is YYEEEE in the germline V gene. This CDR3 comprises 14 residues. In nucleotides, the CDR3 is TGTGCCAGCAGCTTGGTGACTCCCGGAGGTCAACTGTTTTTT. Residues: CASSLVTPGGQLFF.

The chain couples TRBV7-9 to TRBJ1-3; the D is unclear. Germline V gene lookup returns CDR1 SEHNR and CDR2 FQNEAQ (reference sequence). Trimming removed 3 bases from V and 4 bases from J, with 13 bases in between. The CDR3 contains 15 residues. The CDR3: CASSFPGSAGNTIYF. The CDR3 bases are TGTGCCAGCAGCTTCCCAGGCTCGGCCGGAAACACCATATATTTT. Complete variable domain (other parts from reference TRBV7-9 and TRBJ1-3): DTGVSQNPRHKITKRGQNVTFRCDPISEHNRLYWYRQTLGQGPEFLTYFQNEAQLEKSRLLSDRFSAERPKGSFSTLEIQRTEQGDSAMYLCASSFPGSAGNTIYFGEGSWLTVV.

This chain connects TRBV28 to TRBJ1-6; D gene ambiguous. Per the germline V gene, CDR1 is MDHEN and CDR2 is SYDVKM. V was pared by 3 bases and J by 0 bases, with 9 bases between. The CDR3 loop spans 16 amino acids. CDR3 residues: CASSFSPSSYNSPLHF. The CDR3 DNA reads as TGTGCCAGCAGTTTTAGTCCGAGCTCCTATAATTCACCCCTCCACTTT. The variable domain in full, with the rest retrieved from reference TRBV28 and TRBJ1-6, is DVKVTQSSRYLVKRTGEKVFLECVQDMDHENMFWYRQDPGLGLRLIYFSYDVKMKEKGDIPEGYSVSREKKERFSLILESASTNQTSMYLCASSFSPSSYNSPLHFGNGTRLTVT.

The chain links TRBV5-1 to TRBJ2-7; 7 bases are a match to TRBD1. Germline CDR1 is SGHRS and CDR2 is YFSETQ. The junction had 11 bases not matched to a gene; V was cut back by 0 bases and J by 5 bases. CDR3 length: 16 amino acids. DNA for the CDR3: TGCGCCAGCAGCTTGGGACAGGGCAGGGGGTTCCACGAGCAGTACTTC. It specifies CASSLGQGRGFHEQYF. Combining the CDR3 with reference TRBV5-1 and TRBJ2-7 gives the whole variable domain KAGVTQTPRYLIKTRGQQVTLSCSPISGHRSVSWYQQTPGQGLQFLFEYFSETQRNKGNFPGRFSGRQFSNSRSEMNVSTLELGDSALYLCASSLGQGRGFHEQYFGPGTRLTVT.

The gene calls are TRBV7-3 and TRBJ2-1; D uncertain. Germline CDR1 SGHTA, CDR2 FQGTGA. The CDR3 runs 15 residues. V lost 2 bases, J lost 0 bases, and 8 bases lay in between. CDR3 protein: CASSLAGSSYNEQFF. The CDR3 DNA follows: TGTGCCAGCAGCTTAGCTGGTAGCTCCTACAATGAGCAGTTCTTC. Combining the CDR3 with reference TRBV7-3 and TRBJ2-1 gives the whole variable domain GAGVSQTPSNKVTEKGKYVELRCDPISGHTALYWYRQSLGQGPEFLIYFQGTGAADDSGLPNDRFFAVRPEGSVSTLKIQRTERGDSAVYLCASSLAGSSYNEQFFGPGTRLTVL.

The chain recombines TRBV6-6 with TRBJ2-1, with TRBD2 matching 15 bases. After removal of 2 bases from V and 10 bases from J, the junction contained 6 bases not matched to a gene. CDR1 is MNHNY and CDR2 is SVGAGI in the germline V gene (reference sequence). The CDR3 covers 16 residues. The CDR3 DNA reads TGTGCCAGCAGTTACGCGGGACTAGCGGGAGGAGGGGAGCAGTTCTTC. It codes for CASSYAGLAGGGEQFF.

A remark on this clone: This sample includes further DNA sequences coding for the same CDR3. The V gene is TRBV19, the J gene TRBJ2-7; 12 bases align to TRBD2. V lost 7 bases to trimming and J lost 0 bases; unmatched junction nucleotides: 4. Germline lookup yields CDR1 LNHDA and CDR2 SQIVND (reference sequence). The CDR3 has 15 residues. The CDR3 DNA sequence: TGTGCCAGTAAACTAGCGGGAGGCTACTCCTACGAGCAGTACTTC. Protein: CASKLAGGYSYEQYF.

The rearrangement joins TRBV28 to TRBJ2-2, with TRBD1 identical over 11 bases. Trimming at V came to 4 bases and at J to 7 bases, leaving 5 bases not matched to a gene. Looked up from germline, CDR1 is MDHEN and CDR2 is SYDVKM. This CDR3 is built from 15 residues. The CDR3 DNA reads TGTGCCAGCAGTTGGACAGGGGGCGCGGGCGGGGAGCTGTTTTTT. Its translation is CASSWTGGAGGELFF.

V gene TRBV15 combines with J gene TRBJ2-7; 9 bases map to TRBD2. This CDR3 spans 15 amino acids. With 5 bases clipped from V and 4 bases from J, the junction kept 9 bases outside the gene matches. Germline CDR1 LNHNV, CDR2 YYDKDF (reference sequence). The CDR3 nucleotides are TGTGCCACCAGCCGTCCCGGGAGCGGGAGGTACGAGCAGTACTTC. It translates to CATSRPGSGRYEQYF.

J is TRBJ2-7 and V is TRBV21-1; the DNA was not used to check the table's D call, TRBD1. TRBV21-1 is reported as a pseudogene. This CDR3 contains 16 residues. The CDR3 DNA is TGTGCCAGCAGCCCCAGAGGACAGGGGGTCTCCTACGAGCAGTACTTC. The encoded protein is CASSPRGQGVSYEQYF.

The chain joins TRBV10-1 to TRBJ1-5; 8 bases are shared with TRBD1. The junction had 14 bases not matched to a gene; V was cut back by 5 bases and J by 11 bases. CDR3 length equals 15 residues. CDR1 WNHNN and CDR2 SYGVQD come from the germline V gene (reference sequence). CDR3 bases: TGCGCCAGCAGTTCTCGTTCAGGGGGCCGAGGGACCCAGCATTTT. Residues: CASSSRSGGRGTQHF.

The J gene is TRBJ2-1, the V gene TRBV5-6; 10 nucleotides align to TRBD2. V was pared by 3 bases and J by 0 bases, with 0 bases of the junction left unmatched. Germline CDR1 reads SGHDT; CDR2 reads YYEEEE. This CDR3 comprises 15 residues. The DNA of the CDR3 is TGTGCCAGCAGCTCTAGCGGGAGCTCCTACAATGAGCAGTTCTTC. The encoded protein is CASSSSGSSYNEQFF.

The chain carries TRBV6-1 and TRBJ2-7, with D perhaps TRBD1 (6 bases). The germline V and J ends were trimmed by 3 bases and 1 base, with 10 bases remaining between them. Germline assignment: CDR1 MNHNS and CDR2 SASEGT. The CDR3 has 14 residues. The CDR3 loop reads CASSDTGLSYEQYF. DNA for the CDR3: TGTGCCAGCAGTGATACAGGGCTATCCTACGAGCAGTACTTC.

This rearrangement joins TRBV10-1 to TRBJ1-5, with D maybe TRBD1 (5 bases). This CDR3 has 16 residues. CDR1 and CDR2 (germline): WNHNN, SYGVQD (reference sequence). Trimming pared 2 bases from V and 2 bases from J, leaving 13 bases between. In DNA, the CDR3 is TGCGCCAGCAGTGAGGTCGGAGGAGGGGGCAATCAGCCCCAGCATTTT. Translated, it gives CASSEVGGGGNQPQHF.

This clone was found a few times. J is TRBJ1-4 and V is TRBV11-2, with D perhaps matching TRBD1 (5 bases). V was pared by 6 bases and J by 0 bases, with 11 bases between. The CDR3 loop spans 15 amino acids. Per the germline V gene, CDR1 is SGHAT and CDR2 is FQNNGV. CDR3: CASSTGGTTNEKLFF. For the CDR3, the DNA is TGTGCCAGCAGTACCGGGGGGACAACTAATGAAAAACTGTTTTTT.

This chain joins TRBV6-5 and TRBJ1-1; tentative D call: TRBD1 (6 bases). This CDR3 comprises 16 residues. Trimming pared 0 bases from V and 7 bases from J, leaving 18 bases between. Germline CDR1 MNHEY, CDR2 SVGAGI. The CDR3 DNA reads as TGTGCCAGCAGTTACTCCCTCAGGGGCACATTTTTTGAAGCTTTCTTT. Residues: CASSYSLRGTFFEAFF.

The gene calls are TRBV9 and TRBJ1-1; D remains unclear. This CDR3 contains 14 residues. Trimming removed 0 bases at V and 1 base at J, with 7 bases between. Germline-derived CDR1 and CDR2 are SGDLS and YYNGEE. CDR3 bases: TGTGCCAGCAGCGTAGTAACAGCGAACACTGAAGCTTTCTTT. This gives the protein CASSVVTANTEAFF. The full variable domain, in which reference TRBV9 and TRBJ1-1 provide the parts outside the CDR3, is DSGVTQTPKHLITATGQRVTLRCSPRSGDLSVYWYQQSLDQGLQFLIQYYNGEERAKGNILERFSAQQFPDLHSELNLSSLELGDSALYFCASSVVTANTEAFFGQGTRLTVV.

With respect to this clone: It is unclear where the CDR3 begins or ends on the DNA, so no DNA is shown, and the CDR3 is as TCRdb lists it. This chain's CDR3 is CASSSSGTQYF. The chain is built from TRBV10-2 and TRBJ2-3; TRBD2 is the table's D call, not checked against the DNA. The germline gives CDR1 WSHSY, CDR2 SAAADI. Counting both end residues, the CDR3 totals 11 amino acids.

The genes are TRBV19 and TRBJ2-4; perhaps TRBD1 as D (7 bases). The germline gives CDR1 LNHDA, CDR2 SQIVND (reference sequence). Trimming removed 4 bases from V and 0 bases from J, with 13 bases in between. The CDR3 totals 16 residues. Written as DNA, the CDR3 is TGTGCCAGTAGTAGCGGGACAGCCTTAGCCAAAAACATTCAGTACTTC. It codes for CASSSGTALAKNIQYF. The full variable domain, rest sourced from reference TRBV19 and TRBJ2-4, is DGGITQSPKYLFRKEGQNVTLSCEQNLNHDAMYWYRQDPGQGLRLIYYSQIVNDFQKGDIAEGYSVSREKKESFPLTVTSAQKNPTAFYLCASSSGTALAKNIQYFGAGTRLSVL.

The chain uses TRBV10-1 and TRBJ2-3; 7 bases are shared with TRBD1. The CDR3 runs to 16 residues. Germline CDR1 and CDR2: WNHNN and SYGVQD (reference sequence). V dropped 6 bases and J dropped 1; count of bases not matched to a gene: 10. In DNA form, the CDR3 reads TGCGCCAGCAGCGTACTCCCAGGGGGAGGCACAGATACGCAGTATTTT. It translates to CASSVLPGGGTDTQYF.

This sequence joins TRBV28 and TRBJ1-3; 8 bases map to TRBD1. Germline V lookup: CDR1 MDHEN, CDR2 SYDVKM. The CDR3 is made up of 17 amino acids. Losses at the gene ends were 6 bases for V and 6 bases for J; bases not matched to a gene: 16. The CDR3 coding sequence is TGTGCCAGCAGGAGAGACCTGGGACAGGTGTCTTCAAACACCATATATTTT. Translation gives CASRRDLGQVSSNTIYF.

The chain links TRBV28 to TRBJ1-4; 8 bases are shared with TRBD1. The trim removed 2 bases at V and 4 bases at J, leaving 9 bases unmatched. CDR1 is MDHEN and CDR2 is SYDVKM in the germline V gene. The CDR3 consists of 17 residues. The CDR3 region has the DNA TGTGCCAGCAGTTTAGGGGGTACAGGGGGTTTTAATGAAAAACTGTTTTTT. Amino acid sequence: CASSLGGTGGFNEKLFF.

With respect to this clone: The sample carries other DNA sequences with the same CDR3. This chain connects TRBV19 to TRBJ2-5, with 9 bases that match TRBD1. Germline values: CDR1 LNHDA, CDR2 SQIVND (reference sequence). The V gene end was trimmed by 6 bases and the J gene end by 4 bases; junction bases not matched to a gene: 3. The CDR3 is 13 residues long. CDR3 in amino acids: CASRRGQGETQYF. For the CDR3, the DNA is TGTGCCAGTAGAAGGGGACAGGGAGAGACCCAGTACTTC.

The count of this clone is one. The chain recombines TRBV7-9 with TRBJ2-7, with 9 bases lining up with TRBD1. The V segment lost 2 bases and the J segment 4 bases; nucleotides outside the gene matches: 3. Germline V CDR1 and CDR2: SEHNR, FQNEAQ (reference sequence). The CDR3 spans 14 residues. CDR3 bases: TGTGCCAGCAGCTTAATGGGACAGGGTTACGAGCAGTACTTC. The encoded protein is CASSLMGQGYEQYF. Using reference TRBV7-9 and TRBJ2-7 for the parts outside the CDR3, the full variable domain is DTGVSQNPRHKITKRGQNVTFRCDPISEHNRLYWYRQTLGQGPEFLTYFQNEAQLEKSRLLSDRFSAERPKGSFSTLEIQRTEQGDSAMYLCASSLMGQGYEQYFGPGTRLTVT.

The J gene is TRBJ2-5, the V gene TRBV5-4, with D maybe TRBD2 (6 bases). V was shortened by 0 bases and J by 4 bases, with 16 bases between the two germline ends. The V gene's germline CDR1 is SGHNT and CDR2 YYREEE (reference sequence). The CDR3 has 16 residues. CDR3 sequence (DNA): TGTGCCAGCAGCTTGGGGGGGGAGAGAGGTCGAGAGACCCAGTACTTC. It translates to CASSLGGERGRETQYF. The full variable domain, rest sourced from reference TRBV5-4 and TRBJ2-5, is ETGVTQSPTHLIKTRGQQVTLRCSSQSGHNTVSWYQQALGQGPQFIFQYYREEENGRGNFPPRFSGLQFPNYSSELNVNALELDDSALYLCASSLGGERGRETQYFGPGTRLLVL.

In DNA form, the CDR3 reads TGTGCCAGCAGTTTCCGACAGGGGAGAGTAAATGAGCAGTTCTTC. This translates into CASSFRQGRVNEQFF. V gene TRBV28 combines with J gene TRBJ2-1; 8 nucleotides agree with TRBD1. V gave up 3 bases and J gave up 7 bases; unmatched junction bases: 8. Looked up from germline, CDR1 is MDHEN and CDR2 is SYDVKM. The CDR3 sequence is 15 residues long.

The chain couples TRBV6-4 to TRBJ2-1; perhaps TRBD2 as D (5 bases). The germline CDR1 and CDR2 sequences are MRHNA and SNTAGT. The CDR3 totals 19 residues. Trimming stripped 2 bases from V and 0 bases from J, with 20 bases between. CDR3 nucleotide sequence: TGTGCCAGCAGTGACCCGGACGGGGAGCGTACTAACTCCTACAATGAGCAGTTCTTC. Encoded protein: CASSDPDGERTNSYNEQFF.

This clone has a single count. This chain joins TRBV10-1 and TRBJ1-1; 10 bases agree with TRBD1. Losses at the gene ends were 5 bases for V and 1 base for J; bases not matched to a gene: 16. Germline V CDR1 and CDR2: WNHNN, SYGVQD (reference sequence). CDR3 length equals 19 residues. The CDR3 sequence is CASSMAYWDRGWKNTEAFF. As DNA, the CDR3 is TGCGCCAGCAGTATGGCCTACTGGGACAGGGGCTGGAAGAACACTGAAGCTTTCTTT.

The CDR3 sequence: CASSYRATDTQYF. DNA for the CDR3: TGTGCCAGCAGCTATCGCGCCACAGATACGCAGTATTTT. This rearrangement joins TRBV7-2 to TRBJ2-3, with no clear D. CDR3 size: 13 residues. Germline V gene data show CDR1 as SGHTA and CDR2 as FQGNSA. V lost 4 bases and J lost 2, with 7 bases in between.